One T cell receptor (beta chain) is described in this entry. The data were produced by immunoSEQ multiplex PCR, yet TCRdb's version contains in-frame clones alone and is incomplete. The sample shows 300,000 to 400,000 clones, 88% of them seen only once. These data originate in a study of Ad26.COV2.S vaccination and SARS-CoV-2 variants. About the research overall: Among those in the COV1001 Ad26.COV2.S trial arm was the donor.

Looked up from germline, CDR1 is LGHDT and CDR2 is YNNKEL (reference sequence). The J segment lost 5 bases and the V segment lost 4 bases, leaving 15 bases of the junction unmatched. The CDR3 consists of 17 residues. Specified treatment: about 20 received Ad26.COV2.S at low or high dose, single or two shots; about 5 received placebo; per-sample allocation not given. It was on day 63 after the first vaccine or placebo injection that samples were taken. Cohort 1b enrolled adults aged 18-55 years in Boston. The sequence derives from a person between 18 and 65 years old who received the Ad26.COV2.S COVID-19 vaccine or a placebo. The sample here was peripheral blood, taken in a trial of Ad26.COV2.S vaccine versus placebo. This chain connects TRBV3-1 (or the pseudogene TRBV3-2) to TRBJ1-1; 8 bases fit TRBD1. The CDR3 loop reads CASSPLTLGTGKTEAFF. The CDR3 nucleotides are TGTGCCAGCAGCCCCCTCACGCTCGGGACAGGTAAAACTGAAGCTTTCTTT.